This TCR beta chain was sequenced for a study of naive and memory T cell subsets (dated by TCRdb to about 2017). Turning to the overall study: An open-source, UMI-based TCR alpha and beta sequencing pipeline was applied to sorted naive and memory peripheral blood T cell subsets. The results of the functional CMV T cell responses matched the IgG serology results in every case. RNA was DNase-treated and reverse transcribed with TCR constant-region primers, mostly using SuperScript III.

The paper's findings and limits, for the study overall: The repertoire findings for the naive and memory subsets could not be validated against a ground truth, as none was available. TCR abundance followed a power law whose exponent differed between naive and memory subsets but was consistent across the three individuals. RNA-based TCR counts may be influenced by expression changes linked to T cell activation and differentiation. Clonotypes were defined as single alpha or beta chain sequences, not paired alpha/beta receptors. A few larger clonotypes were present in naive repertoires, especially CD8 naive repertoires, and these clonotypes were possibly memory cells re-expressing CD45RA. Following error correction, more than 95% of naive TCR sequences occurred only once, which made naive abundance distributions much steeper than those of memory subsets. In both CD4 and CD8 cells, going from naive through CM, EM and EMRA, the Gini index went up while Shannon and inverse Simpson diversity went down.

From the second PCR step on, the TCR alpha and beta chain libraries were amplified in separate reactions. Donor CMV status was determined by IFNgamma production from CD4+ T cells after overnight stimulation of fresh PBMCs with CMV viral lysate. CD4 T cells were positively selected with Miltenyi beads, followed by positive selection of CD8 T cells from the CD4-negative fraction. After staining for CD3, CD4, CD8, CD45RA, CD27 and a live/dead dye, cells were sorted on a BD Aria II into four subsets based on CD45RA and CD27. Blood came from a few healthy volunteers, each fractionated into CD4 and CD8 T cells and then into four differentiation subsets. Roughly 0.12 L of peripheral blood was taken from each donor, and PBMC were separated by density-gradient centrifugation on Ficoll-Paque PLUS. Sorted cells were lysed in RLT buffer, after which RNA was extracted using a Qiagen RNeasy kit and stored at -80 degrees C.

The library was obtained by UMI-ligation and nested PCR. The beta constant-region primer consisted of an equimolar mixture of two oligonucleotides that together covered TRBC1 and TRBC2. Four rounds of PCR, combining the SP2 primer with nested alpha and beta constant-region primers, were used to amplify the ligated cDNA. A single-stranded oligonucleotide bearing the SP2 primer plus a 12-nucleotide UMI was ligated onto the 3' end of the cDNA by T4 RNA ligase 1. Incubation of the ligation reaction was carried out at 16 degrees C for roughly 18-24 hours. To avoid over-amplification, PCR2 was usually performed as a SYBR Green qPCR and halted once a predetermined threshold was reached. Agencourt AMPure XP magnetic beads were used for all purifications after the first. Library quantification was done by Qubit, followed by a TapeStation check on which the main peak was expected at around 650 bp. The pooled libraries were sequenced on an Illumina MiSeq using v2 2x251 paired-end kits, which usually yielded roughly 0.85-2.1 million reads per sample. Libraries were pooled at approximately 4 nM per sample, and roughly 5-8% PhiX was added to improve cluster recognition. The source study handled its data this way. FASTQ reads processed by Demultiplexor were assigned V and J genes by Decombinator through tag matching that tolerated a single base-pair mismatch. UMIs were used by Collapsinator to correct both sequencing errors and frequency errors arising from PCR heterogeneity. TCRs were translated and CDR3s were extracted from the conserved cysteine to the FGXG phenylalanine by CDR3Translator, with non-productive sequences being flagged. Gini, Shannon entropy and inverse Simpson indices were calculated on repertoires subsampled to equal numbers of UMI-defined TCRs. Within the linear range, a power law was fitted to clonotype abundance distributions using maximum likelihood. Similar UMI counts, unique TCR numbers and clonal distributions were obtained with the pipeline and with MIGEC on one naive CD8 sample. One analysis removed from the naive repertoire any naive TCRs that were also found in any memory subset from the same donor. A set of 6,000 to 8,000 CMV-associated CDR3 sequences, compiled from VDJdb and a published dataset, was used to search the repertoires. TCRdb redid the processing of the public reads, applying fastp at Q25 and MiXCR, and retained in-frame beta chains. Records with the same CDR3 protein are collapsed into one entry carrying the most frequent genes and DNA. The V and J calls and clone size are TCRdb's, not the authors'. In this sample the table shows about 100,000 distinct CDR3 sequences, roughly 15% of which occur a single time. About 3% of the sample is in the top ten clones.

The CDR3 holds 17 amino acids from the cysteine to the phenylalanine. The kept DNA is CDR3 alone, 51 bases in frame from the first base. According to the germline V gene, CDR1 reads LGHNA and CDR2 reads YSLEER. V is cut by 0 bases and J by 5 bases, and the space between the germline ends is 18 bases. This clonotype showed up many times. Its antigen is unknown. Per-nucleotide qualities are absent, and no much larger clonotype sits a single base away. The chain is assembled from TRBV4-3 and TRBJ2-3; no D gene call is confident. Input material: naive CD8+ T cells from blood. The cell subset or site label for this specimen denotes: naive T cells, CD45RA high CD27+. The source of this sequence is a human donor in good health. This receptor has the CDR3 CASSQDPRITRGDTQYF. The nucleotide sequence is TGCGCCAGCAGCCAAGATCCGCGGATTACGCGAGGAGATACGCAGTATTTT.